What follows is one T cell receptor (beta chain) and its context. This entry belongs to a study of blood T cell repertoires in COVID-19. Turning to the study itself: Sites across the United States, Italy and Spain contributed samples from acute and convalescent COVID-19.

Original handling: Amplification from reference gene primers served as the basis for estimated nucleated cell counts. Using immunoSEQ multiplex PCR, the repertoire was profiled, and TCRdb retains in-frame clones only, with some absent. V, J and clone size are taken as reported in that table, and D and trimming were inferred from the DNA itself. Here the sample spans about 310,000 clones, around nine tenths being singletons. Germline-derived CDR1 and CDR2 are SGHKS and YYEKEE (reference sequence). The CDR3 length is 16 residues. V gave up 2 bases and J gave up 5 bases; unmatched junction bases: 10. The receptor was derived from a man in his 70s with acute or convalescent COVID-19. The chain is built from TRBV5-5 and TRBJ2-3, with TRBD2 identical over 8 bases. The sample taken for sequencing was peripheral blood. The DNA for the CDR3 is TGTGCCAGCAGCTTTGGACGGGGGGGCGTGTTAGATACGCAGTATTTT. As protein: CASSFGRGGVLDTQYF.